The sequence of this TCR beta chain was determined in a study of spatial heterogeneity in lung cancer (dated by TCRdb to between 2018 and 2021). With regard to the full study: Beta-chain transcripts were consistently detected in greater numbers than alpha-chain transcripts, which likely reflects a higher abundance of beta-chain transcripts. In the raw uncorrected reads, each unique combination of TCR and UMI appeared on average more than ten times. In tumor regions, TCR transcript counts showed a strong correlation with a T cell transcriptional module score derived from matched bulk RNA-seq. Both alpha and beta chains were TCR-sequenced in about 240 tumor regions, around 65 matched nontumor lung samples and roughly 54 PBMC samples obtained at surgery. TCR alpha and beta repertoires were quantitatively compared across multiple tumor regions, matched nontumor lung and blood in non-small cell lung cancer. TCR repertoire features were related to nonsynonymous mutation counts determined by whole-exome sequencing of tumor tissue. Broad study findings and their caveats: TCR-seq was estimated to cover only 6.5% to 9% of tumor T cells for alpha chains and around 13% for beta chains. Confirming at a functional level the hypothesis that regional TCRs recognize regional mutations was considered to require additional single-cell paired TCR alpha and beta sequencing. The number of expanded intratumoral alpha and beta TCRs correlated with the tumor nonsynonymous mutation count. Counts of ubiquitous and regional expanded TCRs correlated with counts of ubiquitous and regional nonsynonymous mutations, respectively.

This clonotype was seen many times. Its antigen remains undetermined. No qualities accompany the bases; no much larger clone lies one base away. The receptor library was made with 5' RACE. Sequenced using a NextSeq 500. To allow correction of PCR and sequencing errors, the TCR library protocol tagged every TCR cDNA molecule with a unique molecular identifier. Turning to the authors' computational methods: TCR identification, UMI-based error correction and CDR3 extraction were performed with Decombinator tools. TCRs above a frequency of 2 per 1,000, corresponding to the top 1% of the tumor frequency distribution, were defined as expanded. Expanded tumor TCRs statistically deemed absent (corrected P<0.05) from at least one tumor region were classed as regional, and all other expanded tumor TCRs were classed as ubiquitous. Each repertoire was subsampled 100 times to 5,000 TCRs, after which Renyi diversity was computed with the R vegan package. CDR3 similarity networks were constructed using string-kernel similarity of amino acid triplets, with links drawn between CDR3s whose pairwise similarity was above 0.82. TCRdb handled the public reads itself, with Q25 trimming in fastp and clone calling in MiXCR, and kept productive beta chains. Rows matching on CDR3 protein sequence are summarized as one entry with the most common DNA and genes. These V and J calls originate from TCRdb's pipeline instead of the authors' own analysis. For this sample the table gives over a thousand distinct CDR3 sequences, of which about 10% were detected only once. The top ten clonotypes cover around a quarter of the sample.

Cut back by 10 bases and 10 bases, the V and J ends lie 23 bases apart. The cysteine opens and the phenylalanine closes a CDR3 of 15 amino acids. Left in the record is the CDR3 DNA by itself, 45 bases read in frame from the first base. The germline V gene supplies CDR1 MNHEY and CDR2 SVGEGT. In light of the paper, this sample's time point label describes: sample taken at primary tumor resection. Donors were some 78 patients with early-stage, untreated non-small cell lung cancer from the lung TRACERx cohort. Without any cell sorting, TCR sequencing was performed on whole RNA extracted either from tumor and nontumor lung tissue or from cryopreserved PBMC samples. A patient was chosen for TCR sequencing only when enough RNA was available from at least two tumor regions. Tumor and adjacent nontumor lung specimens were reviewed by a lung pathologist before selection.

This sequence was found in a female donor with early-stage non-small cell lung cancer. This material consisted of lung tumor tissue, taken at surgery. The sequence is built from TRBV6-2 or TRBV6-3 and TRBJ1-6; TRBD1 is perhaps the D gene, given 5 matching bases. DNA sequence: TGTGCCACCGCCTCCAGACAGACCGCACAGTCACCCCTCCACTTT. Protein translation: CATASRQTAQSPLHF.